At least ten counts were recorded for the clone carrying this T cell receptor (beta chain). This entry is derived from a study of T-cell reconstitution after alpha-beta-depleted transplantation in children. After removal of 4 bases from V and 6 bases from J, the junction contained 8 bases not matched to a gene. The length of the CDR3 is 14 residues. In germline, CDR1 is SGHTA, CDR2 FQGNSA. Preparation of the TCRbeta library was carried out with unique molecular identifiers. TCRdb reprocessed the PCR reads via MiXCR and lists one record per CDR3 protein. Of a few hundred thousand distinct CDR3 sequences in the sample, approximately 9.7% were seen once.

Material: PBMCs from the stem cell graft donor, obtained from the stem cell graft. This TCR derives from a human donor who donated a stem cell graft to a child with SCID. The chain uses TRBV7-2 and TRBJ1-2, with 7 bases identical to TRBD1. In DNA form, the CDR3 reads TGTGCCAGCAGCTCGTACAGGGGCTCTAATGGCTACACCTTC. Translated: CASSSYRGSNGYTF.